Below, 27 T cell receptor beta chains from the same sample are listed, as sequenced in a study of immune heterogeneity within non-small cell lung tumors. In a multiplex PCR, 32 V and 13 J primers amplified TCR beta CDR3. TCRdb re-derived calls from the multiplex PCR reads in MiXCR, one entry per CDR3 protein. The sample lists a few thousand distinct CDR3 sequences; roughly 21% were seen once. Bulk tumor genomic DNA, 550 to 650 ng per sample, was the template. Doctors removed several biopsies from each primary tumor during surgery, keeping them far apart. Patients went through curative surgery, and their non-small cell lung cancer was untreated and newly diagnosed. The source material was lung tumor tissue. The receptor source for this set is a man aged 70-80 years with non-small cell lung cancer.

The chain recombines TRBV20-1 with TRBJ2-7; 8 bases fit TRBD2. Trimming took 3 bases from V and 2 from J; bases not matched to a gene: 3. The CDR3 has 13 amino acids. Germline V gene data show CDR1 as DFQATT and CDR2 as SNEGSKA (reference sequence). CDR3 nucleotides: TGCAGTGCTAGGGGACTAGTCGCCTACGAGCAGTACTTC. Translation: CSARGLVAYEQYF.

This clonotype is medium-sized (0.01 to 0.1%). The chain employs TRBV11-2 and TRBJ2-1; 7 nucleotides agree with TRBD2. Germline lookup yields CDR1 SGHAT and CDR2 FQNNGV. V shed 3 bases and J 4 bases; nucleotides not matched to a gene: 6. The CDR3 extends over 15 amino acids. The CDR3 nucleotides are TGTGCCAGCAGCTTGGAGCGGGACGGGTACAATGAGCAGTTCTTC. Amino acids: CASSLERDGYNEQFF.

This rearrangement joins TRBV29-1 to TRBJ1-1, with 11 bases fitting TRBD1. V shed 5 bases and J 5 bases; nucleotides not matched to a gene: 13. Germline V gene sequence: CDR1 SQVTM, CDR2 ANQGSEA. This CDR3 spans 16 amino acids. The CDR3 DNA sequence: TGCAGCGTTTCCGGACAGGGGGCTTCTTTGGGGACTGAAGCTTTCTTT. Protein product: CSVSGQGASLGTEAFF.

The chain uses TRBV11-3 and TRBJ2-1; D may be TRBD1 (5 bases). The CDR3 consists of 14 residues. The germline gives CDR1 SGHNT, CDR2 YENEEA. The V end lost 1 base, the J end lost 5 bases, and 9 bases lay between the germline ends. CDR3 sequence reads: CASSLGDSDNEQFF. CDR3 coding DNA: TGTGCCAGCAGCTTAGGAGACAGCGACAATGAGCAGTTCTTC. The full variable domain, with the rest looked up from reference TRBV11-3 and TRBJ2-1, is EAGVVQSPRYKIIEKKQPVAFWCNPISGHNTLYWYLQNLGQGPELLIRYENEEAVDDSQLPKDRFSAERLKGVDSTLKIQPAELGDSAVYLCASSLGDSDNEQFFGPGTRLTVL.

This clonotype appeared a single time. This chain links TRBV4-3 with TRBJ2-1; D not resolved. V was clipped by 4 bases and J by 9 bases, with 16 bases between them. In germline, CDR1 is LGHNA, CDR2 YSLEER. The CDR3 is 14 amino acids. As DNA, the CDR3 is TGCGCCAGCAGCCTTCCGCCGCTAGGTGGTGAGCAGTTCTTC. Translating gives CASSLPPLGGEQFF.

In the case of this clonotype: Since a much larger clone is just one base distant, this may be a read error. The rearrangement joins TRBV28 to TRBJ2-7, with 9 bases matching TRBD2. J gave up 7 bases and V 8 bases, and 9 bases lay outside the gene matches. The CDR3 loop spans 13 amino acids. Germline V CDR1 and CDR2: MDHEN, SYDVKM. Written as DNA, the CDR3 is TGTGCCAGCTTTAGCGGGAGCGGGGTGGAGCAGTACTTC. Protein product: CASFSGSGVEQYF.

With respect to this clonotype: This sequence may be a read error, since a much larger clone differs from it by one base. The CDR3: CASSRSSYEQYF. DNA for the CDR3: TGTGCCAGCAGTCGGAGCTCCTACGAGCAGTACTTC. The rearrangement links TRBV12-3 or TRBV12-4 to TRBJ2-7; D unclear. V dropped 5 bases and J dropped 0 bases, with 5 bases sitting between them. The CDR3 contains 12 residues.

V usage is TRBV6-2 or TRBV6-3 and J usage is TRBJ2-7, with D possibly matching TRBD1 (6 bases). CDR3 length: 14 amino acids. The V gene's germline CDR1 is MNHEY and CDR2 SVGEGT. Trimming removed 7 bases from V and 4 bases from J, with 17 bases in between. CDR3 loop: CASILSGVGYEQYF. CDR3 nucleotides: TGTGCCAGCATTTTGTCAGGGGTGGGGTACGAGCAGTACTTC.

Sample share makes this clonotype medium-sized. In DNA form, the CDR3 reads TGCAGTGCCCGCCAGCGTTACAATGAGCAGTTCTTC. Its translation: CSARQRYNEQFF. The chain joins TRBV20-1 to TRBJ2-1; D unresolved. V was pared by 6 bases and J by 4 bases, with 10 bases between. There are 12 residues in the CDR3. Looked up from germline, CDR1 is DFQATT and CDR2 is SNEGSKA (reference sequence).

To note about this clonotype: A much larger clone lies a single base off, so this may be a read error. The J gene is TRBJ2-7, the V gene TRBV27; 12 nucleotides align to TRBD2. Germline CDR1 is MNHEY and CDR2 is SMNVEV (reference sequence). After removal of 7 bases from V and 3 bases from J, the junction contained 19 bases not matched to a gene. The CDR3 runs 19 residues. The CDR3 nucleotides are TGTGCCAGCATCCCCCGGCGGAGACTAGCGGGAGTCCCGGGCTACGAGCAGTACTTC. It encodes CASIPRRRLAGVPGYEQYF.

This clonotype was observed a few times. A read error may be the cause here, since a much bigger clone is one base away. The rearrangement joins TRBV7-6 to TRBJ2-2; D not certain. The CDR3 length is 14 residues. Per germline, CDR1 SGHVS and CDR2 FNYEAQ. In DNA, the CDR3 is TGTACCAGCAGCTTGGGGTCGGGCGCCGGGGAGCTGTTTTTT. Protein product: CTSSLGSGAGELFF.

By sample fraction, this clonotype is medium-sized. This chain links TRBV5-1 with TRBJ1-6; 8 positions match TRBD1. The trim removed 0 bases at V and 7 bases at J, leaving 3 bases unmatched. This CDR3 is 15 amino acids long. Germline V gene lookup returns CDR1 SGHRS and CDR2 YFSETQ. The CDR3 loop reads CASSLESGGNSPLHF. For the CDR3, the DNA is TGCGCCAGCAGCTTGGAATCAGGGGGCAATTCACCCCTCCACTTT. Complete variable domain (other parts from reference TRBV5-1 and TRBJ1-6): KAGVTQTPRYLIKTRGQQVTLSCSPISGHRSVSWYQQTPGQGLQFLFEYFSETQRNKGNFPGRFSGRQFSNSRSEMNVSTLELGDSALYLCASSLESGGNSPLHFGNGTRLTVT.

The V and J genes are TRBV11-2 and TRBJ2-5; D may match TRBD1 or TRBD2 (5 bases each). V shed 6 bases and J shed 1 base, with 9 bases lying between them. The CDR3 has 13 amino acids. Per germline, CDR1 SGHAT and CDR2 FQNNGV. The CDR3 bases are TGTGCCAGCAGACGGGACGTCCAAGAGACCCAGTACTTC. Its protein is CASRRDVQETQYF.

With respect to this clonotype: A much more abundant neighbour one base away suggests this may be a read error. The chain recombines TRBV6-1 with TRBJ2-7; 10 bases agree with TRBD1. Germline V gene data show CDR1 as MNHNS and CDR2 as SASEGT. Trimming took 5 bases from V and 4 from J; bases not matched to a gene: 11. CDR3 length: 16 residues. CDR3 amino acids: CASSLYLGQGFYEQYF. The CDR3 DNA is TGTGCCAGCAGTCTTTACCTGGGACAGGGGTTTTACGAGCAGTACTTC.

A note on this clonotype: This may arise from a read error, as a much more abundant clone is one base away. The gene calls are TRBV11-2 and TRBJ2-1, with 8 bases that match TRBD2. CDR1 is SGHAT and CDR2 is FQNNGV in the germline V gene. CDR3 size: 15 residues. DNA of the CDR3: TGTGCCAGCAGCTACGAGGGACTAGTTGTCAATGAGCAGTTGTTC. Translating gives CASSYEGLVVNEQLF.

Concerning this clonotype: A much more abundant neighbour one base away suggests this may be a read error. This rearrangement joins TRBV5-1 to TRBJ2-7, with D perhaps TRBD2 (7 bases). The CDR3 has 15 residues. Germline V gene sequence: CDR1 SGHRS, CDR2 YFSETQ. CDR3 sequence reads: CASSLDSGGPYGQYF. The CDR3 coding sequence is TGCGCCAGCAGCTTGGATTCGGGGGGCCCCTACGGGCAGTACTTC.

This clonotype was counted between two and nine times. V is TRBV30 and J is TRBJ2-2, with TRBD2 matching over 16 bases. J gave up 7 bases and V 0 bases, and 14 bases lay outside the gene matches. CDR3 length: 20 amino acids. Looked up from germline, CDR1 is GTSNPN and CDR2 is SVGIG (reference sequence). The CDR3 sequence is CAWSVPTGLAGGPRGGELFF. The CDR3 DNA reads TGTGCCTGGAGTGTACCCACGGGACTAGCGGGAGGGCCCCGGGGCGGGGAGCTGTTTTTT.

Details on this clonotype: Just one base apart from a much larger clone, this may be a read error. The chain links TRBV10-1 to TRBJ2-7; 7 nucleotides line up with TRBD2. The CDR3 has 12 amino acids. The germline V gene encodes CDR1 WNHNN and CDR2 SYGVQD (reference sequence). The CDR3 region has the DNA TGCGCCAGCCCGGCCGGGGACTACAAGCAGTACTTC. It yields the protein CASPAGDYKQYF.

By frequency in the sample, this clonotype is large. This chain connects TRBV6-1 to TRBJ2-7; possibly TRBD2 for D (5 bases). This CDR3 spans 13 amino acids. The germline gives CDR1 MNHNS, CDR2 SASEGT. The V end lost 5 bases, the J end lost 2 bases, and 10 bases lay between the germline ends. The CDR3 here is CASSYGETYEQYF. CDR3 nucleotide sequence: TGTGCCAGCAGTTACGGGGAAACCTACGAGCAGTACTTC.

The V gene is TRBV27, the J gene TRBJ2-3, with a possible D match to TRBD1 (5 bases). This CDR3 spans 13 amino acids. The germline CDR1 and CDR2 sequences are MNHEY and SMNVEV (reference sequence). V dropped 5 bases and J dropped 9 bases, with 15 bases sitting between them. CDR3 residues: CASSLSGIGTQYF. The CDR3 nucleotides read TGTGCCAGCAGTCTTTCAGGGATCGGGACGCAGTATTTT.

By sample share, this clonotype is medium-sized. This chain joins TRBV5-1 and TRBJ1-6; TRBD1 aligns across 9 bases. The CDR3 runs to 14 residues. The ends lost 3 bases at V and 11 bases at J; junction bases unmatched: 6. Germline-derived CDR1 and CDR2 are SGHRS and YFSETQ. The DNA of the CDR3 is TGCGCCAGCAGCTCCCGACAGGGGGGAGCACCCCTCCACTTT. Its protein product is CASSSRQGGAPLHF.

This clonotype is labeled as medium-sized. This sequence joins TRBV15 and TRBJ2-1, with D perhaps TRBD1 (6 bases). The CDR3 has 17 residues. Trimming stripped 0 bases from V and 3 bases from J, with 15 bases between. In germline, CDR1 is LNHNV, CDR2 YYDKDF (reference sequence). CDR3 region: CATSRELMGAGYNEQFF. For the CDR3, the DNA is TGTGCCACCAGCAGAGAACTGATGGGGGCCGGCTACAATGAGCAGTTCTTC.

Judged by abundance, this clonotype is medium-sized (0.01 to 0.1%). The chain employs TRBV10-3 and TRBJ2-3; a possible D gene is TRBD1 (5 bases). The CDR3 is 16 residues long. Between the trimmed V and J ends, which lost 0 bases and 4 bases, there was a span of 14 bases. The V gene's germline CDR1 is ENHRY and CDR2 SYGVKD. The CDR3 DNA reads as TGTGCCATCAGTGAGTCAAAGGGCTTAGGGGCAGATACGCAGTATTTT. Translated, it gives CAISESKGLGADTQYF.

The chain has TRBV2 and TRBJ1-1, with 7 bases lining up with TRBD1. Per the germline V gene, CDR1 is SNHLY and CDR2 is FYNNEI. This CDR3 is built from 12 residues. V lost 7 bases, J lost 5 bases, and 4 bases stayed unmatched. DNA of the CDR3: TGTGCCAGCAACTCACAGGGGACTGAAGCTTTCTTT. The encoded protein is CASNSQGTEAFF.

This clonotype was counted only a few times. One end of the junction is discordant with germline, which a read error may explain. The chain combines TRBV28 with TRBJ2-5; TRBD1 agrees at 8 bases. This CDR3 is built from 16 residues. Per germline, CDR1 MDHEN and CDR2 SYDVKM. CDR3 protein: CASSQGPGTGLAYSGF. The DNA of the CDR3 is TGTGCCAGCAGTCAGGGGCCCGGGACAGGACTTGCCTACTCGGGCTTC. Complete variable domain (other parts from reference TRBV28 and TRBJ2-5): DVKVTQSSRYLVKRTGEKVFLECVQDMDHENMFWYRQDPGLGLRLIYFSYDVKMKEKGDIPEGYSVSREKKERFSLILESASTNQTSMYLCASSQGPGTGLAYSGFGPGTRLLVL.

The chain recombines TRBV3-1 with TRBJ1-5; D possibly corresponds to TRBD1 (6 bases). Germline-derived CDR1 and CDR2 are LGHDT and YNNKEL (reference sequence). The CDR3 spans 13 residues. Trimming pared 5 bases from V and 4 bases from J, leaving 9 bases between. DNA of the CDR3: TGTGCCAGCAGCAATACAGGGAATCAGCCCCAGCATTTT. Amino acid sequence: CASSNTGNQPQHF.

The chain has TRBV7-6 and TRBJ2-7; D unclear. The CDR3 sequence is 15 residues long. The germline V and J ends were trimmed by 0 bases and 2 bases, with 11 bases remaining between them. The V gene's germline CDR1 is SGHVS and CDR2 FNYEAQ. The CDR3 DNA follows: TGTGCCAGCAGCTTAGCGGCAGACGCTGCCTACGAGCAGTACTTC. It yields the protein CASSLAADAAYEQYF.